These 25 T cell receptor beta chains were all obtained from the same sample, sequenced in a study of technical replicates of blood from several donors. Method: immunoSEQ multiplex PCR; TCRdb's copy keeps in-frame clones and lacks some. The sample holds about 48,000 clones, around 90% seen once. Sample: PBMCs. Receptors were obtained from a human donor in good health. Some clones in this sample may be carry-over from other donors' samples.

The chain links TRBV2 to TRBJ1-5, with D tentatively TRBD1 (6 bases). The germline V gene has CDR1 SNHLY and CDR2 FYNNEI. The CDR3 extends over 13 amino acids. Deletions cut 5 bases from V and 11 bases from J, with 16 bases between. CDR3 sequence: CASSPSAEGAQHF. The CDR3 nucleotides are TGTGCCAGCAGTCCATCCGCCGAGGGGGCCCAGCATTTT. The full variable domain, its missing parts supplied by reference TRBV2 and TRBJ1-5, is EPEVTQTPSHQVTQMGQEVILRCVPISNHLYFYWYRQILGQKVEFLVSFYNNEISEKSEIFDDQFSVERPDGSNFTLKIRSTKLEDSAMYFCASSPSAEGAQHFGDGTRLSIL.

This clone has only a few counts. The V call is TRBV4-3, the J call TRBJ2-7; 10 bases fit TRBD1. Germline-derived CDR1 and CDR2 are LGHNA and YSLEER. The CDR3 totals 14 residues. V shed 5 bases, J shed 6 bases, and the junction held 7 bases outside the gene matches. The CDR3 nucleotides are TGCGCCAGCAGCGGAGGGACAGGGGATTCCGAGCAGTACTTC. Translation gives CASSGGTGDSEQYF.

The chain has TRBV7-2 and TRBJ2-3, with D perhaps TRBD2 (6 bases). Trimming removed 0 bases at V and 2 bases at J, with 9 bases between. This CDR3 contains 15 residues. Germline values: CDR1 SGHTA, CDR2 FQGNSA. CDR3 region: CASSLAGGYTDTQYF. DNA of the CDR3: TGTGCCAGCAGCTTAGCGGGGGGATACACAGATACGCAGTATTTT.

The V and J genes are TRBV2 and TRBJ1-4; D unclear. Trimming took off 6 bases at V and 5 bases at J, with 13 bases between the two ends. The CDR3 loop spans 14 amino acids. Per germline, CDR1 SNHLY and CDR2 FYNNEI. The CDR3 protein is CASRLTWLNEKLFF. CDR3 sequence (DNA): TGTGCCAGCAGGCTGACATGGCTGAATGAAAAACTGTTTTTT.

The chain combines TRBV6-5 with TRBJ2-1, with 8 bases that match TRBD1. J was trimmed by 7 bases and V by 0 bases; bases with no gene match: 8. This CDR3 has 16 amino acids. The germline gives CDR1 MNHEY, CDR2 SVGAGI. The CDR3 coding sequence is TGTGCCAGCAGTTACTCCGGGACAGGCCGTTGGAATGAGCAGTTCTTC. Translation gives CASSYSGTGRWNEQFF.

V and J are TRBV4-1 and TRBJ2-7, with 9 bases lining up with TRBD1. This CDR3 comprises 16 residues. The trim removed 0 bases at V and 3 bases at J, leaving 6 bases unmatched. In germline, CDR1 is MGHRA, CDR2 YSYEKL. CDR3 DNA: TGCGCCAGCAGCCAAGATACCGGACAGGGGATCTACGAGCAGTACTTC. It codes for CASSQDTGQGIYEQYF.

The chain has TRBV5-1 and TRBJ1-2; D might be TRBD1 (6 bases). The germline V gene has CDR1 SGHRS and CDR2 YFSETQ. The CDR3 runs 13 residues. Trimming left V 4 bases short and J 4 bases short, with 11 bases between. The CDR3 DNA follows: TGCGCCAGCAGCATGGGACATGTCTATGGCTACACCTTC. Residues: CASSMGHVYGYTF.

The chain links TRBV30 to TRBJ2-5; D is perhaps TRBD1 (6 bases). In germline, CDR1 is GTSNPN, CDR2 SVGIG (reference sequence). This CDR3 is 14 amino acids long. V was cut by 0 bases and J by 5 bases, with 13 bases left in between. The CDR3 DNA sequence: TGTGCCTGGAGTGTTGAACAGGGACGCGAGACCCAGTACTTC. It is translated as CAWSVEQGRETQYF.

This chain uses TRBV7-2 with TRBJ2-1; D may be TRBD2 (6 bases). The V gene's germline CDR1 is SGHTA and CDR2 FQGNSA. V lost 3 bases to trimming and J lost 1 base, with 16 bases between them. There are 17 residues in the CDR3. The CDR3 DNA reads TGTGCCAGCAGCTTTATGGTAGCGGACCCTTCCTACAATGAGCAGTTCTTC. Translated, it gives CASSFMVADPSYNEQFF.

The chain couples TRBV4-3 to TRBJ2-1; 11 nucleotides agree with TRBD2. After removal of 4 bases from V and 8 bases from J, the junction contained 4 bases not matched to a gene. The CDR3 consists of 14 residues. The germline V gene encodes CDR1 LGHNA and CDR2 YSLEER. CDR3 bases: TGCGCCAGCAGCCCGTTAGCGGGGGGGCATGAGCAGTTCTTC. Protein product: CASSPLAGGHEQFF.

This chain uses TRBV14 with TRBJ2-3; perhaps TRBD2 as D (6 bases). The V end was cut by 6 bases, the J end by 2 bases, with 15 bases between. This CDR3 spans 15 amino acids. Germline V gene sequence: CDR1 SGHDN, CDR2 FVKESK. This chain's CDR3 is CASSEWGVPTDTQYF. CDR3 sequence (DNA): TGTGCCAGCAGTGAATGGGGGGTACCCACAGATACGCAGTATTTT.

V is TRBV13 and J is TRBJ2-3; D is perhaps TRBD1 (5 bases). This CDR3 contains 14 residues. The germline gives CDR1 PRHDT, CDR2 FYEKMQ (reference sequence). V shed 0 bases and J shed 1 base, with 5 bases lying between them. This CDR3 is CASSLGTGTDTQYF. The CDR3 DNA sequence: TGTGCCAGCAGCTTAGGGACAGGCACAGATACGCAGTATTTT.

V is TRBV18 and J is TRBJ1-4; 7 bases agree with TRBD1. The CDR3 has 15 residues. The V gene end was trimmed by 3 bases and the J gene end by 8 bases; junction bases not matched to a gene: 9. Germline V gene sequence: CDR1 KGHSH, CDR2 LQKENI. This chain's CDR3 is CASSPSTGNGEKLFF. DNA for the CDR3: TGTGCCAGCTCACCGTCGACAGGGAATGGGGAAAAACTGTTTTTT.

A remark on this clone: The junction departs from germline at one end; a sequencing error may be responsible. The chain has TRBV6-1 and TRBJ2-1; 10 nucleotides align to TRBD2. Looked up from germline, CDR1 is MNHNS and CDR2 is SASEGT. The length of the CDR3 is 15 residues. The CDR3 here is CASTEAGGSYNEQFF. CDR3 nucleotide sequence: TGTGCCAGCACTGAAGCGGGAGGGTCCTACAATGAGCAGTTCTTC.

This chain links TRBV7-2 with TRBJ1-1; the match to TRBD1 covers 10 bases. V was pared by 6 bases and J by 5 bases, with 6 bases of the junction left unmatched. The CDR3 runs 14 residues. Germline CDR1 is SGHTA and CDR2 is FQGNSA. In DNA form, the CDR3 reads TGTGCCAGCAGGACAGGGGGCGCGGTGACTGAAGCTTTCTTT. It codes for CASRTGGAVTEAFF.

The chain combines TRBV7-2 with TRBJ2-7; the D gene is possibly TRBD1 (6 bases). Germline values: CDR1 SGHTA, CDR2 FQGNSA. The germline V and J ends were trimmed by 1 base and 6 bases, with 10 bases remaining between them. The CDR3 spans 13 residues. The CDR3 bases are TGTGCCAGCAGCTTAGTGGAAGGGGGCGAGCAGTACTTC. Amino acids: CASSLVEGGEQYF.

This chain uses TRBV5-1 with TRBJ1-3, with D possibly being TRBD1 (5 bases). Germline-derived CDR1 and CDR2 are SGHRS and YFSETQ. The CDR3 spans 16 residues. With 1 base removed from V and 0 bases from J, the gap between germline ends came to 11 bases. The CDR3 DNA reads TGCGCCAGCAGCTTGACAGGCGCGAACTCTGGAAACACCATATATTTT. The encoded protein is CASSLTGANSGNTIYF.

The chain is built from TRBV29-1 and TRBJ1-1, with D unresolved. Per germline, CDR1 SQVTM and CDR2 ANQGSEA. This CDR3 region has 10 residues. With 7 bases removed from V and 5 bases from J, the gap between germline ends came to 8 bases. CDR3 loop: CSAGGTEAFF. CDR3 DNA sequence: TGCAGCGCCGGCGGAACTGAAGCTTTCTTT.

The J gene is TRBJ2-7, the V gene TRBV7-2; D gene unclear. V lost 5 bases and J lost 2, with 10 bases in between. Germline V CDR1 and CDR2: SGHTA, FQGNSA. The CDR3 loop spans 13 amino acids. In DNA, the CDR3 is TGTGCCAGCAGCCCATTCACTGCCTACGAGCAGTACTTC. It translates to CASSPFTAYEQYF.

The gene calls are TRBV7-9 and TRBJ2-5, with 8 bases aligning to TRBD2. The CDR3 is 14 amino acids. The V gene end was trimmed by 2 bases and the J gene end by 4 bases; junction bases not matched to a gene: 3. The germline gives CDR1 SEHNR, CDR2 FQNEAQ (reference sequence). This CDR3 reads CASSLRLAGETQYF. CDR3 DNA: TGTGCCAGCAGCTTACGCCTAGCGGGAGAGACCCAGTACTTC.

The rearrangement links TRBV4-3 to TRBJ1-4, with D hard to call. CDR3 length equals 14 residues. The germline gives CDR1 LGHNA, CDR2 YSLEER. The V and J ends lost 0 bases and 7 bases respectively, with 9 bases between them. CDR3: CASSQEVAGEKLFF. In nucleotides, the CDR3 is TGCGCCAGCAGCCAAGAGGTGGCGGGTGAAAAACTGTTTTTT.

CDR3 bases: TGTGCCAGTAGTATAGATACCAATCGTCGGGAGACCCAGTACTTC. Translation: CASSIDTNRRETQYF. V is TRBV19 and J is TRBJ2-5, with D uncertain. The CDR3 covers 15 residues. In germline, CDR1 is LNHDA, CDR2 SQIVND (reference sequence). Deletions cut 0 bases from V and 5 bases from J, with 13 bases between.

The chain uses TRBV7-2 and TRBJ1-2, with TRBD1 matching 8 bases. V dropped 5 bases and J dropped 7; count of bases not matched to a gene: 6. This CDR3 has 13 amino acids. Germline loops: CDR1 SGHTA, CDR2 FQGNSA. CDR3 sequence reads: CASSNDRGRGYTF. CDR3 bases: TGTGCCAGCAGCAACGACAGGGGACGTGGCTACACCTTC.

The chain carries TRBV11-2 and TRBJ2-7; possible D gene TRBD2, 5 bases. The CDR3 extends over 14 amino acids. The ends were cut back, 1 base at V and 0 bases at J, with 7 bases in the middle. In germline, CDR1 is SGHAT, CDR2 FQNNGV. CDR3 coding DNA: TGTGCCAGCAGCTTAGCGGGAAGCTCCTACGAGCAGTACTTC. It encodes CASSLAGSSYEQYF.

The chain couples TRBV4-1 to TRBJ1-5, with D perhaps matching TRBD1 (5 bases). From germline, CDR1 is MGHRA and CDR2 YSYEKL. The CDR3 spans 15 residues. V lost 3 bases, J lost 5 bases, and 14 bases lay in between. CDR3 in amino acids: CASSHNSGRDQPQHF. Written as DNA, the CDR3 is TGCGCCAGCAGCCACAACTCAGGGCGTGATCAGCCCCAGCATTTT.